The rows below give T cell receptor beta chains drawn from one sample of a study of human T cells and chemical hapten exposure. MiXCR, run by TCRdb on the RACE reads, gives a single entry per CDR3 protein. Among around 130,000 distinct CDR3 sequences listed, 9% to 10% were seen once. The sample consisted of whole blood. Receptors were obtained from a male donor in good health. Some clones in this sample may be carry-over from other donors' samples. CDR3s include the opening cysteine and the closing phenylalanine or tryptophan. Each record gives: clone size, J gene, D gene, V gene, CDR3 DNA, CDR3 protein. The D gene is left open where the match is weak. Only some rows state a clone size, as once, few, many or a class for expanded clones.

abundance: few
j_gene: TRBJ1-5
d_gene: -
v_gene: TRBV7-9
CDR3nt: TGTGCCAGCAGCCCCTGGACAGACCATCAGCCCCAGCATTTT
CDR3aa: CASSPWTDHQPQHF

abundance: few
j_gene: TRBJ1-2
d_gene: TRBD1
v_gene: TRBV7-2
CDR3nt: TGTGCCAGCAGCTTACGGGACAGTGTCTACTATGGCTACACCTTC
CDR3aa: CASSLRDSVYYGYTF

abundance: few
j_gene: TRBJ2-7
d_gene: -
v_gene: TRBV12-5
CDR3nt: TGTGCTAGTGGTTTCCTCCTGGGCAGGGACGACGAGCAGTACTTC
CDR3aa: CASGFLLGRDDEQYF

abundance: many
j_gene: TRBJ2-1
d_gene: -
v_gene: TRBV5-1
CDR3nt: TGCGCCAGCAGCACGAGACCACCCTACAATGAGCAGTTCTTC
CDR3aa: CASSTRPPYNEQFF

abundance: -
j_gene: TRBJ1-4
d_gene: TRBD1
v_gene: TRBV11-2
CDR3nt: TGTGCCAGCAGCTTAGGCGAGGGGGCTCGTGAAAAACTGTTTTTT
CDR3aa: CASSLGEGAREKLFF

abundance: many
j_gene: TRBJ2-1
d_gene: -
v_gene: TRBV19
CDR3nt: TGTGCCAGTAGTATCCCAGGGAAGTTAACCTACAATGAGCAGTTCTTC
CDR3aa: CASSIPGKLTYNEQFF

abundance: few
j_gene: TRBJ1-1
d_gene: TRBD1
v_gene: TRBV10-3
CDR3nt: TGTGCCATCACCGGACAGGGTGGAGACGCTGAAGCTTTCTTT
CDR3aa: CAITGQGGDAEAFF

abundance: many
j_gene: TRBJ2-3
d_gene: TRBD1
v_gene: TRBV27
CDR3nt: TGTGCCAGCAGTCGATTTTCGGTTGGACAGGGTGTAGGAGATACGCAGTATTTT
CDR3aa: CASSRFSVGQGVGDTQYF

abundance: many
j_gene: TRBJ2-1
d_gene: -
v_gene: TRBV5-1
CDR3nt: TGCGCCAGCAGCGCAGACCGGAGCTCCTACAATGAGCAGTTCTTC
CDR3aa: CASSADRSSYNEQFF

abundance: few
j_gene: TRBJ1-1
d_gene: -
v_gene: TRBV27
CDR3nt: TGTGCCAGCAGTTCGGGCCTGATGAACACTGAAGCTTTCTTT
CDR3aa: CASSSGLMNTEAFF

abundance: few
j_gene: TRBJ2-5
d_gene: -
v_gene: TRBV7-7
CDR3nt: TGTGCCAGCAGCTCCGGGGCCCAAGAGACCCAGTACTTC
CDR3aa: CASSSGAQETQYF

abundance: -
j_gene: TRBJ2-1
d_gene: -
v_gene: TRBV3-1
CDR3nt: TGTGCCAGCAGCCAAGAACGGTACAATGAGCAGTTCTTC
CDR3aa: CASSQERYNEQFF

abundance: once
j_gene: TRBJ2-7
d_gene: TRBD1
v_gene: TRBV25-1
CDR3nt: TGTGCCAGCATCCCCCTAGGTTCGACAGGGGGATCCTACGAGCAGTACTTC
CDR3aa: CASIPLGSTGGSYEQYF

abundance: few
j_gene: TRBJ2-4
d_gene: -
v_gene: TRBV5-6
CDR3nt: TGTGCCAGCAGCTTCGGACCGTCCAAAAACATTCAGTACTTC
CDR3aa: CASSFGPSKNIQYF

abundance: many
j_gene: TRBJ2-7
d_gene: -
v_gene: TRBV7-6
CDR3nt: TGTGCCAGCAGCTTCGACAACTTCTACGAGCAGTACTTC
CDR3aa: CASSFDNFYEQYF

abundance: many
j_gene: TRBJ1-1
d_gene: -
v_gene: TRBV5-5
CDR3nt: TGTGCCAGCAGCTCTACAGGGTGGTTGGAAGCTTTCTTT
CDR3aa: CASSSTGWLEAFF

abundance: many
j_gene: TRBJ2-7
d_gene: TRBD1
v_gene: TRBV29-1
CDR3nt: TGCAGCGCCCTACTCCCGGGACAGGACTACGAGCAGTACTTC
CDR3aa: CSALLPGQDYEQYF

abundance: -
j_gene: TRBJ1-1
d_gene: -
v_gene: TRBV19
CDR3nt: TGTGCCAGTAGTGGCAGGGGTAAACACACTGAAGCTTTCTTT
CDR3aa: CASSGRGKHTEAFF

abundance: -
j_gene: TRBJ1-1
d_gene: TRBD1
v_gene: TRBV5-1
CDR3nt: TGCGCCAGCAGCCCCGGACAGGGGGTTGAAGCTTTCTTT
CDR3aa: CASSPGQGVEAFF

abundance: -
j_gene: TRBJ1-5
d_gene: -
v_gene: TRBV12-3/TRBV12-4
CDR3nt: TGTGCCAGCAACCAACAGGGAGTTAGCAATCAGCCCCAGCATTTT
CDR3aa: CASNQQGVSNQPQHF

abundance: many
j_gene: TRBJ1-6
d_gene: -
v_gene: TRBV18
CDR3nt: TGTGCCAGCTCACGGGACGGCGGGAATTCACCCCTCCACTTT
CDR3aa: CASSRDGGNSPLHF

abundance: many
j_gene: TRBJ2-7
d_gene: TRBD2
v_gene: TRBV5-1
CDR3nt: TGCGCCAGCAGCTTGGCTCTAGCGGGAGGGATCGTCTACGAGCAGTACTTC
CDR3aa: CASSLALAGGIVYEQYF

abundance: -
j_gene: TRBJ2-7
d_gene: TRBD1
v_gene: TRBV20-1
CDR3nt: TGCAGTGCTGCCCGGGACAGGGAATACGAGCAGTACTTC
CDR3aa: CSAARDREYEQYF

abundance: -
j_gene: TRBJ1-1
d_gene: -
v_gene: TRBV29-1
CDR3nt: TGCAGCGTTCAACCGGGACATACCACTGAAGCTTTCTTT
CDR3aa: CSVQPGHTTEAFF

abundance: many
j_gene: TRBJ2-1
d_gene: -
v_gene: TRBV6-2/TRBV6-3
CDR3nt: TGTGCCAGCAGAAACACATACAATGAGCAGTTCTTC
CDR3aa: CASRNTYNEQFF

abundance: few
j_gene: TRBJ1-2
d_gene: -
v_gene: TRBV6-5
CDR3nt: TGTGCCAGCAGTTACGGGTGGGGAAGGGCCTATGGCTACACCTTC
CDR3aa: CASSYGWGRAYGYTF

abundance: -
j_gene: TRBJ1-1
d_gene: TRBD1
v_gene: TRBV27
CDR3nt: TGTGCCAGCTCCTCCACGGGACAGGGGAACACTGAAGCTTTCTTT
CDR3aa: CASSSTGQGNTEAFF

abundance: -
j_gene: TRBJ2-3
d_gene: TRBD2
v_gene: TRBV6-4
CDR3nt: TGTGCCAGCAGTGCGACTAGCGGGAGTACTTCAGATACGCAGTATTTT
CDR3aa: CASSATSGSTSDTQYF

abundance: few
j_gene: TRBJ1-5
d_gene: -
v_gene: TRBV7-6
CDR3nt: TGTGCCAGCAGCCCCGACAGCGCTTATAGCAATCAGCCCCAGCATTTT
CDR3aa: CASSPDSAYSNQPQHF

abundance: -
j_gene: TRBJ2-1
d_gene: TRBD1
v_gene: TRBV9
CDR3nt: TGTGCCAGCAGCGTGGGACAGGTCAGTGAGCAGTTCTTC
CDR3aa: CASSVGQVSEQFF

abundance: -
j_gene: TRBJ2-2
d_gene: -
v_gene: TRBV29-1
CDR3nt: TGCAGCGTTGGAGGGCGAGCCGGGGAGCTGTTTTTT
CDR3aa: CSVGGRAGELFF

abundance: -
j_gene: TRBJ2-2
d_gene: -
v_gene: TRBV12-3/TRBV12-4
CDR3nt: TGTGCCAGCAGTTTAGTAGATTGGGTCACCGGGGAGCTGTTTTTT
CDR3aa: CASSLVDWVTGELFF

abundance: -
j_gene: TRBJ2-2
d_gene: -
v_gene: TRBV7-8
CDR3nt: TGTGCCAGCAGCTTAGGGGGATTACTCTACAACACCGGGGAGCTGTTTTTT
CDR3aa: CASSLGGLLYNTGELFF

abundance: -
j_gene: TRBJ2-3
d_gene: -
v_gene: TRBV12-5
CDR3nt: TGTGCTAGTGGTGAGCCACCCTTGGGGGCGGGCACAGATACGCAGTATTTT
CDR3aa: CASGEPPLGAGTDTQYF

abundance: few
j_gene: TRBJ1-1
d_gene: -
v_gene: TRBV10-2
CDR3nt: TGCGCCAGCGTTGTGGCAGGGGTATACACTGAAGCTTTCTTT
CDR3aa: CASVVAGVYTEAFF

abundance: -
j_gene: TRBJ1-5
d_gene: -
v_gene: TRBV6-2/TRBV6-3
CDR3nt: TGTGCCAGCAGTTACTCGATGGACGGCAATCAGCCCCAGCATTTT
CDR3aa: CASSYSMDGNQPQHF

abundance: many
j_gene: TRBJ1-1
d_gene: TRBD1
v_gene: TRBV9
CDR3nt: TGTGCCAGCAGCGGCGGGACAGGCACAATGAACACTGAAGCTTTCTTT
CDR3aa: CASSGGTGTMNTEAFF

abundance: many
j_gene: TRBJ1-4
d_gene: TRBD1
v_gene: TRBV7-2
CDR3nt: TGTGCCAGCAGCTTAGGAGGACAGGGTCGAGAAAAACTGTTTTTT
CDR3aa: CASSLGGQGREKLFF

abundance: many
j_gene: TRBJ1-3
d_gene: -
v_gene: TRBV7-8
CDR3nt: TGTGCCAGCAGCTTAGGGTCGTCCGGGGGAAACACCATATATTTT
CDR3aa: CASSLGSSGGNTIYF

abundance: once
j_gene: TRBJ2-1
d_gene: -
v_gene: TRBV5-6
CDR3nt: TGTGCCAGCAGCCTCAAGGGGGGCGTGGGGAATGAGCAGTTATTC
CDR3aa: CASSLKGGVGNEQLF

abundance: many
j_gene: TRBJ1-1
d_gene: -
v_gene: TRBV5-1
CDR3nt: TGTGCCAGCAGTTTGGTACAGGGGAACACTGAAGCTTTCTTT
CDR3aa: CASSLVQGNTEAFF

abundance: -
j_gene: TRBJ2-2
d_gene: -
v_gene: TRBV3-1
CDR3nt: TGTGCCAGCAGCCAAGCCGACTACACCGGGGAGCTGTTTTTT
CDR3aa: CASSQADYTGELFF

abundance: -
j_gene: TRBJ2-7
d_gene: TRBD2
v_gene: TRBV28
CDR3nt: TGTGTCAGCAGTAGCACGGGACTAGCCTACGAGCAGTACTTC
CDR3aa: CVSSSTGLAYEQYF

abundance: few
j_gene: TRBJ2-1
d_gene: -
v_gene: TRBV5-8
CDR3nt: TGTGCCAGCAGCTTCCAGGGTAATACTTACAATGAGCAGTTCTTC
CDR3aa: CASSFQGNTYNEQFF

abundance: many
j_gene: TRBJ2-1
d_gene: TRBD2
v_gene: TRBV5-1
CDR3nt: TGCGCCAGCAGCTTGACTAGCGGGACTTACAATGAGCAGTTCTTC
CDR3aa: CASSLTSGTYNEQFF

abundance: few
j_gene: TRBJ2-1
d_gene: TRBD1
v_gene: TRBV5-1
CDR3nt: TGCGCCAGCAGCCCCGGACAGGGCAATGAGCAGTTCTTC
CDR3aa: CASSPGQGNEQFF

abundance: -
j_gene: TRBJ2-7
d_gene: -
v_gene: TRBV5-6
CDR3nt: TGTGCCAGCAGCTTGGAGGGTAGCGGACCCTCCTACGAGCAGTACTTC
CDR3aa: CASSLEGSGPSYEQYF

abundance: -
j_gene: TRBJ1-1
d_gene: TRBD1
v_gene: TRBV5-6
CDR3nt: TGTGCCAGCAGCACCGGGACAGAGAACACTGAAGCTTTCTTT
CDR3aa: CASSTGTENTEAFF

abundance: many
j_gene: TRBJ2-1
d_gene: TRBD2
v_gene: TRBV30
CDR3nt: TGTGCCTGGAGTAGCGGGAGGCCGTCCGAGCAGTTCTTC
CDR3aa: CAWSSGRPSEQFF

abundance: few
j_gene: TRBJ2-1
d_gene: -
v_gene: TRBV6-5
CDR3nt: TGTGCCAGCAGGGTTTTGGATGAGCAGTTCTTC
CDR3aa: CASRVLDEQFF

abundance: -
j_gene: TRBJ2-2
d_gene: TRBD2
v_gene: TRBV4-2
CDR3nt: TGTGCCAGCAGCCAAGTTCAACTAGCGGGGGGCAACACCGGGGAGCTGTTTTTT
CDR3aa: CASSQVQLAGGNTGELFF

abundance: -
j_gene: TRBJ2-3
d_gene: -
v_gene: TRBV5-1
CDR3nt: TGCGCCAGCAGCTTGGCCGGGGCAACAGATACGCAGTATTTT
CDR3aa: CASSLAGATDTQYF

abundance: few
j_gene: TRBJ1-4
d_gene: -
v_gene: TRBV20-1
CDR3nt: TGCAGTGCTTCGGACTTGCCTAATGAAAAACTGTTTTTT
CDR3aa: CSASDLPNEKLFF

abundance: many
j_gene: TRBJ2-3
d_gene: TRBD2
v_gene: TRBV7-2
CDR3nt: TGTGCCAGCAGCTTAGTCCTAGCGGCTAGCACAGATACGCAGTATTTT
CDR3aa: CASSLVLAASTDTQYF

abundance: -
j_gene: TRBJ1-2
d_gene: -
v_gene: TRBV7-9
CDR3nt: TGTGCCAGCAGCTTTGCAGGCCAGCTGTATGGCTACACCTTC
CDR3aa: CASSFAGQLYGYTF

abundance: -
j_gene: TRBJ2-5
d_gene: -
v_gene: TRBV29-1
CDR3nt: TGCAGCGTTGACTCGGGGGAGCTGGTGGCGAGTGTGAAGGCCCAGTACTTC
CDR3aa: CSVDSGELVASVKAQYF

abundance: few
j_gene: TRBJ1-1
d_gene: TRBD1
v_gene: TRBV12-3/TRBV12-4
CDR3nt: TGTGCCAGCAGAGAAGACAGGGGATTTGAAGCTTTCTTT
CDR3aa: CASREDRGFEAFF

abundance: many
j_gene: TRBJ2-3
d_gene: TRBD2
v_gene: TRBV6-4
CDR3nt: TGTGCCAGCAGTGTAACTAGCGGGGGGGCCACAGATACGCAGTATTTT
CDR3aa: CASSVTSGGATDTQYF

abundance: many
j_gene: TRBJ2-1
d_gene: TRBD2
v_gene: TRBV20-1
CDR3nt: TGCAGTGCTCCGGGACTAGCGGAATACAATGAGCAGTTCTTC
CDR3aa: CSAPGLAEYNEQFF